This T cell receptor beta chain comes out of a study of identical twins. A template switching step contributed a universal primer site, while unique molecular identifiers were present in the cDNA. TCRdb used MiXCR to reprocess the 5' RACE reads, holding one entry per CDR3 protein. The data contain 250,000 or so distinct CDR3 sequences, around 8.3% of them singletons. Trimming at V came to 1 base and at J to 0 bases, leaving 7 bases not matched to a gene. The CDR3 has 17 amino acids. Germline loops: CDR1 SGHVS, CDR2 FQNEAQ. This clonotype was found a few times. Its target is unknown. General observations from the study: Zero-insertion results could be subject to partial confounding by invariant MAIT and iNKT cells. Where beta out-of-frame sequences were concerned, excess twin sharing was weaker.

This same sample was also taken into another study, of yellow fever vaccine responses in identical twins. That study reports: Twins reportedly had a vaccine T cell response that seemed partly convergent, partly personalized.

The rearrangement links TRBV7-8 to TRBJ2-3, with 7 bases that match TRBD2. Sequences were obtained from CD8+ T cells sorted from blood. The receptor comes from a woman under 30 in good health. The chain's CDR3 is CASSLGPLAVSTDTQYF. As DNA, the CDR3 is TGTGCCAGCAGCTTAGGTCCCCTAGCGGTTAGCACAGATACGCAGTATTTT.